This T cell receptor (beta chain) was observed in a study of blood T cell repertoires in COVID-19. Study-wide background: Sites in the United States, Italy and Spain provided acute and convalescent COVID-19 samples. The cDNA or gDNA used as material had been derived from T cells, B-cell-depleted T cells, or PBMCs.

The CDR3 loop spans 13 amino acids. Germline V CDR1 and CDR2: SGHDN, FVKESK. The V end lost 3 bases, the J end lost 6 bases, and 11 bases lay between the germline ends. Original methodology: Using reference gene primer amplification, nucleated cell counts were estimated. TCRdb keeps only in-frame clones here, not all; method: immunoSEQ multiplex PCR. For V, J and clone size, that table is used; D and trimming come from the DNA. The table lists around 300,000 clones, approximately 83% of them singletons. The table lists this clone with a few counts. The sequencing input was peripheral blood. This TCR derives from a woman aged 65 to 85 with acute or convalescent COVID-19. The rearrangement links TRBV14 to TRBJ1-1; unclear D gene. The CDR3 DNA follows: TGTGCCAGCAGCCATCGCTTGAGGGCTGAAGCTTTCTTT. This sequence encodes CASSHRLRAEAFF.